This T cell receptor beta chain was sequenced for a study of blood T cell repertoires in COVID-19. Study-wide background: Acute and convalescent COVID-19 specimens originated in the United States, Italy and Spain. In each case, the material was cDNA or gDNA derived from T cells, B-cell-depleted T cells, or PBMCs.

Germline-derived CDR1 and CDR2 are MDHEN and SYDVKM. The CDR3 sequence is 14 residues long. Trimming cost V 2 bases and J 10 bases, with 14 bases left between them. Patients in Seattle were enrolled during active infection, then followed longitudinally. Clones were sequenced by immunoSEQ multiplex PCR, and TCRdb holds only the in-frame ones, with some missing. Of under 200,000 clones listed, approximately 86% are singletons. The sample taken for sequencing was peripheral blood. This TCR was sampled from a woman aged 80 or over with COVID-19, enrolled during active disease. The genes are TRBV28 and TRBJ1-4, with a tentative D call TRBD1 (5 bases). CDR3 bases: TGTGCCAGCAGTTTACTGGGACCGGAGGGAAAACTGTTTTTT. Its translation: CASSLLGPEGKLFF.